The 10 T cell receptor beta chains reported below all come from one sample, sequenced in a study of chemoradiotherapy in HPV16-positive cancers (dated by TCRdb to 2021 to 2024). The library relied on the immunoSEQ multiplex PCR assay. Drawn from immuneACCESS, this table holds only the in-frame rearrangements with V and J called that TCRdb kept. Clones are partly lost; checked studies trace under half to an unresolved V gene and leave the rest unexplained. The sample table records about 33,000 clones; roughly nine tenths of these occur just once. Jointly, the top ten make up around 2.3% of the sample. This specimen consisted of blood, obtained from a patient who underwent chemoradiotherapy. The source of these receptors is a human donor with HPV-associated anogenital cancer.

This clone has only one observation. The rearrangement uses TRBV15 and TRBJ1-1; 7 positions agree with TRBD1. Looked up from germline, CDR1 is LNHNV and CDR2 is YYDKDF (reference sequence). Trimming removed 8 bases from V and 1 base from J; junction bases left unmatched: 13. The CDR3 spans 16 residues. CDR3 in amino acids: CATSYRIGQENTEAFF. CDR3 nucleotide sequence: TGTGCCACCTCTTATCGGATTGGACAGGAGAACACTGAAGCTTTCTTT.

This chain connects TRBV6-1 to TRBJ2-7; no reliable D call. This CDR3 is built from 13 residues. Trimming stripped 2 bases from V and 8 bases from J, with 13 bases between. Looked up from germline, CDR1 is MNHNS and CDR2 is SASEGT. Here the CDR3 DNA reads TGTGCCAGCAGTGAAAATTACGCTGGACAGCAGTACTTC. This gives the protein CASSENYAGQQYF.

V is TRBV6-5 and J is TRBJ1-6; D is unresolved. With 7 bases removed from V and 7 bases from J, the gap between germline ends came to 14 bases. CDR1 is MNHEY, CDR2 SVGAGI, per germline. This CDR3 has 14 amino acids. CDR3 region: CASTSRYNNSPLHF. The CDR3 DNA reads TGTGCCAGCACCAGCCGGTACAACAATTCACCCCTCCACTTT.

This sequence joins TRBV19 and TRBJ2-1; D is unclear. Trimming removed 5 bases from V and 8 bases from J, with 10 bases in between. CDR1 and CDR2 (germline): LNHDA, SQIVND (reference sequence). The CDR3 is 12 amino acids. The CDR3 region is CASSSRADEQFF. CDR3 bases: TGTGCCAGTAGTTCCCGCGCCGATGAGCAGTTCTTC.

CDR3 region: CASSTTRVTEAFF. The CDR3 region has the DNA TGTGCCAGCAGCACAACAAGGGTCACTGAAGCTTTCTTT. The chain joins TRBV11-3 to TRBJ1-1; D is unresolved. Germline V lookup: CDR1 SGHNT, CDR2 YENEEA. The length of the CDR3 is 13 residues. The germline V and J ends were trimmed by 5 bases and 4 bases, with 11 bases remaining between them.

This clone was picked up one time. The V call is TRBV12-5, the J call TRBJ2-7; D is unresolved. With 2 bases removed from V and 5 bases from J, the gap between germline ends came to 13 bases. Germline-derived CDR1 and CDR2 are LGHNT and FRNRAP. The CDR3 totals 14 residues. CDR3 bases: TGTGCTAGTGGTTTGAAGGAACGACCCCACGAGCAGTACTTC. Encoded protein: CASGLKERPHEQYF.

This clone appeared once. The genes are TRBV6-5 and TRBJ1-1; perhaps TRBD1 as D (6 bases). Germline CDR1 and CDR2: MNHEY and SVGAGI. The CDR3 is made up of 16 amino acids. Trimming cost V 5 bases and J 6 bases, with 22 bases left between them. In DNA, the CDR3 is TGTGCCAGCAGTCACTTCAGGGGCGGAGTGGTCGCTGAAGCTTTCTTT. Translation: CASSHFRGGVVAEAFF.

DNA of the CDR3: TGTGCCAGCAGTTACTCGAGTGGGGATCAGCCCCAGCATTTT. Its translation: CASSYSSGDQPQHF. The chain combines TRBV6-5 with TRBJ1-5; no firm D call. Germline assignment: CDR1 MNHEY and CDR2 SVGAGI. The V and J ends lost 0 bases and 5 bases respectively, with 8 bases between them. The CDR3 has 14 residues.

The CDR3 loop reads CASSLDYQETQYF. The CDR3, as DNA: TGTGCCAGCAGCCTCGACTACCAAGAGACCCAGTACTTC. This rearrangement joins TRBV9 to TRBJ2-5; D is undetermined. V lost 4 bases, J lost 0 bases, and 7 bases lay in between. The length of the CDR3 is 13 residues. Germline V gives CDR1 SGDLS, CDR2 YYNGEE. Based on the CDR3 plus reference TRBV9 and TRBJ2-5, the full variable domain is DSGVTQTPKHLITATGQRVTLRCSPRSGDLSVYWYQQSLDQGLQFLIQYYNGEERAKGNILERFSAQQFPDLHSELNLSSLELGDSALYFCASSLDYQETQYFGPGTRLLVL.

In DNA, the CDR3 is TGTGCCAGCAGTGACTCGAACGGGGGCACAGATACGCAGTATTTT. Translating it yields CASSDSNGGTDTQYF. The J gene is TRBJ2-3, the V gene TRBV6-4; TRBD2 is a possible D gene (5 bases). The germline V and J ends were trimmed by 0 bases and 1 base, with 8 bases remaining between them. This CDR3 region has 15 residues. From germline, CDR1 is MRHNA and CDR2 SNTAGT.